These 5 T cell receptor beta chains share one sample of origin, sequenced in a study of T cell responses to AZD1222 COVID-19 vaccine. The protocol was immunoSEQ multiplex PCR, while the TCRdb copy is restricted to in-frame clones and leaves out a portion. The table includes around 150,000 clones, approximately 80% detected once. Sequenced here: peripheral blood, sampled on day 0 of AZD1222 vaccination. All receptors derive from an adult in good health.

V usage is TRBV19 and J usage is TRBJ1-2, with D perhaps matching TRBD1 (5 bases). This CDR3 has 15 amino acids. V gave up 1 base and J gave up 8 bases, with 17 bases separating them. CDR1 LNHDA and CDR2 SQIVND come from the germline V gene (reference sequence). The CDR3 sequence is CASSIVSGHPGGYTF. Written as DNA, the CDR3 is TGTGCCAGTAGTATAGTCAGCGGACACCCAGGCGGCTACACCTTC. Drawing the rest from reference TRBV19 and TRBJ1-2, the complete variable domain is DGGITQSPKYLFRKEGQNVTLSCEQNLNHDAMYWYRQDPGQGLRLIYYSQIVNDFQKGDIAEGYSVSREKKESFPLTVTSAQKNPTAFYLCASSIVSGHPGGYTFGSGTRLTVV.

Written as DNA, the CDR3 is TGTGCCAGCAGCCAAGAACTGGGGACAGTACTTGCAACTAATGAAAAACTGTTTTTT. This gives the protein CASSQELGTVLATNEKLFF. This chain connects TRBV4-2 to TRBJ1-4, with 7 bases fitting TRBD1. The junction had 10 bases not matched to a gene; V was cut back by 0 bases and J by 0 bases. CDR1 is LGHNA, CDR2 YNFKEQ, per germline. The CDR3 has 19 residues.

This clone was recorded once. The J gene is TRBJ1-4, the V gene TRBV5-1, with D uncertain. Trimming removed 5 bases at V and 7 bases at J, with 12 bases between. CDR3 length equals 13 residues. Germline V gives CDR1 SGHRS, CDR2 YFSETQ. DNA of the CDR3: TGCGCCAGCAGATGGACCGGCGGTGAAAAACTGTTTTTT. It is translated as CASRWTGGEKLFF.

The chain couples TRBV18 to TRBJ1-4, with D possibly matching TRBD1 (5 bases). Germline values: CDR1 KGHSH, CDR2 LQKENI. The germline V and J ends were trimmed by 3 bases and 5 bases, with 13 bases remaining between them. There are 15 residues in the CDR3. Here the CDR3 DNA reads TGTGCCAGCTCACCCGAGGGCAGGGTAAATGAAAAACTGTTTTTT. It specifies CASSPEGRVNEKLFF.

The V call is TRBV20-1, the J call TRBJ2-7; D call uncertain. Germline V lookup: CDR1 DFQATT, CDR2 SNEGSKA (reference sequence). The V end was cut by 2 bases, the J end by 3 bases, with 5 bases between. This CDR3 is 11 amino acids long. The chain's CDR3 is CSARLSYEQYF. The CDR3 DNA follows: TGCAGTGCTAGACTTAGCTACGAGCAGTACTTC.